Sequencing of this TCR beta chain was carried out in a study of beta chain features in type 1 diabetes. Broader study findings: Resolution of whether HLA type affects TCRB rearrangement was not achieved here. Comparison showed that naive, central memory and Treg TCRB repertoires appeared more similar among patients than among healthy donors. PCR might favor shorter templates, equally in patients and controls.

Expressed TCRB transcripts were sequenced because the isolated RNA had all been reverse transcribed beforehand. Measured with immunoSEQ multiplex PCR; TCRdb has only the in-frame clones, and not every one. Of more than 150,000 clones listed, roughly 9% are singletons. CD45RO/CCR7/CD25/CD127/CD95/CD27 staining was used to isolate CD4+ naive, central memory, regulatory and stem cell-like memory cells by sorting. In its sample, this clone was seen a few times. Its antigen is not identified. Other nucleotide sequences from this sample produce the same CDR3. This CDR3 spans 14 amino acids. The V gene's germline CDR1 is SGHTA and CDR2 FQGNSA. Trimming removed 5 bases at V and 0 bases at J, with 10 bases between.

Sequenced sample: central memory CD4+ T cells from blood. This clonotype originated in a woman under 30 in good health. The chain combines TRBV7-2 with TRBJ1-2, with a tentative D call TRBD1 (5 bases). DNA of the CDR3: TGTGCCAGCAGCCTGACAGCTTCTAACTATGGCTACACCTTC. Translating it yields CASSLTASNYGYTF.